These 14 T cell receptor beta chains share one sample of origin, sequenced in a study of CXCR3-negative and CXCR3-positive naive CD8 T cells. cDNA libraries for TRB were generated by 5' RACE incorporating UMI labels. TCRdb reprocessed the 5' RACE reads and stores each CDR3 protein as one record, lacking DNA. This sample contains about 90,000 distinct CDR3 sequences. The specimen sequenced was naive CXCR3- CD8+ T cells from blood. Subset defined: CD45RO-CCR7+CD27+CD95- naive CD8+ T cells lacking CXCR3 (TNR3-). These receptors were collected from a human donor in good health. Some clones in this sample may be carry-over from other donors' samples.

V gene TRBV30 combines with J gene TRBJ2-1; TCRdb designates TRBD2, a call that cannot be tested without DNA. The germline CDR1 and CDR2 sequences are GTSNPN and SVGIG (reference sequence). The CDR3 is 17 residues long. Here the CDR3 reads CAWETSGGASSYNEQFF.

The rearrangement uses TRBV5-1 and TRBJ1-1. This CDR3 spans 16 amino acids. Germline V gene lookup returns CDR1 SGHRS and CDR2 YFSETQ. CDR3 sequence reads: CASSLAGGDLRTEAFF.

The CDR3: CASSIHRGLLATEAFF. The J gene is TRBJ1-1, the V gene TRBV7-9; TCRdb's assignment of TRBD1 cannot be checked, as there is no DNA. Germline lookup yields CDR1 SEHNR and CDR2 FQNEAQ (reference sequence). The CDR3 has 16 residues.

This rearrangement joins TRBV7-9 to TRBJ2-7; TCRdb proposes TRBD2, but this gene call is untestable without DNA. CDR1 is SEHNR, CDR2 FQNEAQ, per germline (reference sequence). CDR3 length equals 16 residues. CDR3 sequence reads: CASSSILAGADYEQYF. Full variable domain (outside the CDR3, taken from reference TRBV7-9 and TRBJ2-7): DTGVSQNPRHKITKRGQNVTFRCDPISEHNRLYWYRQTLGQGPEFLTYFQNEAQLEKSRLLSDRFSAERPKGSFSTLEIQRTEQGDSAMYLCASSSILAGADYEQYFGPGTRLTVT.

The genes are TRBV12-3 or TRBV12-4 and TRBJ2-7; TCRdb's D gene call, TRBD2, goes unchecked for lack of DNA. The CDR3 has 16 amino acids. The CDR3 protein is CASSSRLAGGSYEQYF.

V usage is TRBV5-6 and J usage is TRBJ2-7; TCRdb's assignment of TRBD1 cannot be checked, as there is no DNA. This CDR3 has 14 amino acids. The germline CDR1 and CDR2 sequences are SGHDT and YYEEEE. CDR3 protein: CASSLGQGIYEQYF.

The V gene is TRBV6-2 or TRBV6-3, the J gene TRBJ2-1; the D gene TCRdb calls, TRBD2, cannot be checked with no DNA. This CDR3 has 17 amino acids. Per the germline V gene, CDR1 is MNHEY and CDR2 is SVGEGT. The chain's CDR3 is CASSLLSSAGSYNEQFF.

The chain combines TRBV3-1 with TRBJ2-3. Germline V gene data show CDR1 as LGHDT and CDR2 as YNNKEL (reference sequence). The CDR3 runs 14 residues. CDR3 in amino acids: CASSREGYADTQYF.

The V gene is TRBV5-1, the J gene TRBJ2-7; TCRdb's D call of TRBD1 is untestable without DNA. Germline V gene sequence: CDR1 SGHRS, CDR2 YFSETQ. This CDR3 has 15 residues. The CDR3 region is CASSPYGQTGYEQYF.

The gene calls are TRBV6-2 or TRBV6-3 and TRBJ2-5. The CDR3 has 15 amino acids. The germline V gene encodes CDR1 MNHEY and CDR2 SVGEGT. The CDR3 protein is CASSSPHEDQETQYF.

V usage is TRBV7-9 and J usage is TRBJ1-1; TCRdb proposes TRBD1, but this gene call is untestable without DNA. Germline CDR1 SEHNR, CDR2 FQNEAQ (reference sequence). The CDR3 is 14 amino acids. The CDR3 sequence: CASSPLVANTEAFF.

The chain couples TRBV7-9 to TRBJ2-1; without DNA, the TCRdb call of TRBD1 cannot be checked. CDR1 is SEHNR, CDR2 FQNEAQ, per germline (reference sequence). The CDR3 contains 18 residues. The chain's CDR3 is CASSSWGGRGSSYNEQFF.

The CDR3 protein is CASSYLQTQYF. The J gene is TRBJ2-5, the V gene TRBV6-2 or TRBV6-3. The CDR3 totals 11 residues. CDR1 and CDR2 (germline): MNHEY, SVGEGT.

The V and J genes are TRBV29-1 and TRBJ2-1; TCRdb designates TRBD2, a call that cannot be tested without DNA. The CDR3 has 18 amino acids. The V gene's germline CDR1 is SQVTM and CDR2 ANQGSEA. CDR3 protein: CSVEKLAGTSNLQFEQFF.